The 15 T cell receptor beta chains listed next were all sequenced from one sample in a study of OX40 agonist ivuxolimab in advanced cancers. Clones were read by immunoSEQ multiplex PCR, and TCRdb kept only the in-frame ones, dropping some. The data contain tens of thousands of clones, over 80% of them singletons. Sequencing was performed on CD4+ or CD8+ T cells sorted from blood, taken in a trial of the OX40 agonist ivuxolimab. The source of these receptors is an adult with an advanced solid tumor such as melanoma, head and neck, liver or kidney cancer.

The rearrangement joins TRBV6-6 to TRBJ2-7; possible D gene TRBD1, 6 bases. Germline CDR1 MNHNY, CDR2 SVGAGI (reference sequence). The CDR3 has 12 residues. V lost 3 bases and J 6 bases, leaving 9 bases between the germline ends. CDR3 amino acids: CASSYGGGEQYF. CDR3 nucleotide sequence: TGTGCCAGCAGTTATGGGGGCGGCGAGCAGTACTTC.

V gene TRBV6-6 combines with J gene TRBJ2-7, with 9 bases matching TRBD2. Germline assignment: CDR1 MNHNY and CDR2 SVGAGI (reference sequence). V gave up 6 bases and J gave up 3 bases; unmatched junction bases: 6. This CDR3 contains 14 residues. CDR3: CASSLLAGGYEQYF. CDR3 DNA: TGTGCCAGCAGCCTACTAGCGGGTGGCTACGAGCAGTACTTC.

DNA for the CDR3: TGCGCCAGCAGCCAAACCGGGACAGGCGGTGGAAACACCATATATTTT. It codes for CASSQTGTGGGNTIYF. The J gene is TRBJ1-3, the V gene TRBV4-1; 8 bases map to TRBD1. Unmatched junction bases numbered 6, after V lost 2 bases and J lost 3 bases. The CDR3 extends over 16 amino acids. In germline, CDR1 is MGHRA, CDR2 YSYEKL.

The chain has TRBV6-5 and TRBJ1-6, with no clear D. This CDR3 spans 15 amino acids. The germline V gene encodes CDR1 MNHEY and CDR2 SVGAGI. V lost 0 bases to trimming and J lost 6 bases, with 9 bases between them. CDR3: CASSYSGPANSPLHF. CDR3 DNA sequence: TGTGCCAGCAGTTACTCAGGACCGGCTAATTCACCCCTCCACTTT.

The V gene is TRBV6-4, the J gene TRBJ2-1; D call uncertain. Trimming stripped 5 bases from V and 10 bases from J, with 18 bases between. Germline V CDR1 and CDR2: MRHNA, SNTAGT. The length of the CDR3 is 14 residues. The CDR3 DNA is TGTGCCAGCAGTTCCGAATTTGGGGTCCGGGAGCAGTTCTTC. Amino acids: CASSSEFGVREQFF.

The rearrangement uses TRBV9 and TRBJ1-5; a weak D match, TRBD1 (5 bases). Trimming took 4 bases from V and 8 from J, leaving 16 bases between them. CDR3 size: 14 residues. CDR1 and CDR2 (germline): SGDLS, YYNGEE. The CDR3 DNA reads as TGTGCCAGCAGCCCTACTGGACTGACAGAGCCCCAGCATTTT. This translates into CASSPTGLTEPQHF.

This sequence joins TRBV28 and TRBJ1-2, with 11 bases matching TRBD1. Losses at the gene ends were 4 bases for V and 5 bases for J; bases not matched to a gene: 6. Germline V gene lookup returns CDR1 MDHEN and CDR2 SYDVKM. The CDR3 has 15 residues. The CDR3 here is CASSSGQGAGYGYTF. CDR3 coding DNA: TGTGCCAGCAGTTCCGGACAGGGGGCAGGGTATGGCTACACCTTC.

The chain joins TRBV19 to TRBJ1-2; the match to TRBD1 covers 7 bases. This CDR3 region has 12 residues. The V and J ends lost 5 bases and 3 bases, in that order; junction bases with no gene match: 0. Germline CDR1 reads LNHDA; CDR2 reads SQIVND (reference sequence). CDR3 sequence: CASSQGDYGYTF. The DNA for the CDR3 is TGTGCCAGTAGTCAGGGGGACTATGGCTACACCTTC.

The rearrangement joins TRBV6-1 to TRBJ1-5, with D possibly being TRBD1 (5 bases). Germline V gene data show CDR1 as MNHNS and CDR2 as SASEGT. Trimming took 2 bases from V and 4 from J, leaving 15 bases between them. The CDR3 sequence is 16 residues long. CDR3: CASSESLRRENQPQHF. The CDR3 DNA is TGTGCCAGCAGTGAATCCCTCCGCAGGGAAAATCAGCCCCAGCATTTT.

V and J are TRBV28 and TRBJ1-3; D call uncertain. The CDR3 is 13 residues long. The ends were cut back, 5 bases at V and 4 bases at J, with 9 bases in the middle. Germline V gene data show CDR1 as MDHEN and CDR2 as SYDVKM. The CDR3 DNA reads TGTGCCAGCAGTGGCACCAGCGGAAACACCATATATTTT. This encodes CASSGTSGNTIYF.

CDR3 nucleotide sequence: TGTGCCAGCAGCTTATCCCGGATGGTAGATACGCAGTATTTT. Its protein is CASSLSRMVDTQYF. V gene TRBV7-9 combines with J gene TRBJ2-3; D not resolved. The CDR3 extends over 14 amino acids. Trimming stripped 2 bases from V and 5 bases from J, with 11 bases between. The germline V gene encodes CDR1 SEHNR and CDR2 FQNEAQ (reference sequence).

This chain connects TRBV7-6 to TRBJ2-2; D is undetermined. There are 14 residues in the CDR3. Germline V CDR1 and CDR2: SGHVS, FNYEAQ. Trimming pared 2 bases from V and 3 bases from J, leaving 7 bases between. The CDR3 sequence: CASSLRRDTGELFF. DNA of the CDR3: TGTGCCAGCAGCTTACGACGGGACACCGGGGAGCTGTTTTTT.

The J gene is TRBJ1-2, the V gene TRBV7-9, with D unclear. The V end was cut by 5 bases, the J end by 6 bases, with 13 bases between. The CDR3 length is 13 residues. Germline V CDR1 and CDR2: SEHNR, FQNEAQ (reference sequence). CDR3 region: CASSEQTLDGYTF. CDR3 coding DNA: TGTGCCAGCAGCGAGCAGACTTTGGATGGCTACACCTTC.

The chain employs TRBV27 and TRBJ1-4, with D possibly being TRBD1 (5 bases). Germline values: CDR1 MNHEY, CDR2 SMNVEV (reference sequence). The CDR3 spans 15 residues. The ends were cut back, 1 base at V and 5 bases at J, with 11 bases in the middle. The CDR3 here is CASSLWGTVNEKLFF. CDR3 in DNA: TGTGCCAGCAGTTTATGGGGGACGGTAAATGAAAAACTGTTTTTT. Full variable domain (rest looked up from reference TRBV27 and TRBJ1-4): EAQVTQNPRYLITVTGKKLTVTCSQNMNHEYMSWYRQDPGLGLRQIYYSMNVEVTDKGDVPEGYKVSRKEKRNFPLILESPSPNQTSLYFCASSLWGTVNEKLFFGSGTQLSVL.

This chain uses TRBV5-1 with TRBJ2-3; TRBD1 might be the D (6 bases). CDR1 and CDR2 (germline): SGHRS, YFSETQ. V lost 0 bases and J 1 base, leaving 12 bases between the germline ends. The CDR3 totals 16 residues. The CDR3 region has the DNA TGCGCCAGCAGCTTGGAAGGACAGCCTGGCACAGATACGCAGTATTTT. Translating it yields CASSLEGQPGTDTQYF.